Each of the 13 T cell receptor beta chains below was sequenced from the same sample in a study of blood T cell repertoires in COVID-19 (dated by TCRdb to 2020 to 2021). Library preparation used the immunoSEQ multiplex PCR assay. TCRdb limited this immuneACCESS table to in-frame rearrangements with V and J called. A share of clones is missing; checked studies link under half to unresolved V genes, and the rest is unexplained. Counted in this sample were about 240,000 clones; about 79% of them appeared once. Clones ranked in the top ten supply over 7.5% of the sample. The sequencing sample was made of peripheral blood. The receptor source for this set is a woman older than 75 with acute or convalescent COVID-19.

The chain has TRBV6-5 and TRBJ1-4, with a tentative D call TRBD1 (6 bases). CDR1 and CDR2 (germline): MNHEY, SVGAGI. The length of the CDR3 is 15 residues. Trimming cost V 2 bases and J 8 bases, with 15 bases left between them. DNA for the CDR3: TGTGCCAGCAGTTACCTGGGGGGGGCGGAAGAAAAACTGTTTTTT. Its translation is CASSYLGGAEEKLFF.

This chain joins TRBV3-1 (or the pseudogene TRBV3-2) and TRBJ1-3; 10 bases are a match to TRBD1. This CDR3 comprises 13 residues. Germline values: CDR1 LGHDT, CDR2 YNNKEL (reference sequence). With V trimmed by 4 bases and J by 9 bases, 3 bases remained unmatched. The CDR3: CASSPGQGGTIYF. The CDR3 coding sequence is TGTGCCAGCAGCCCCGGACAGGGGGGCACCATATATTTT.

This clone was detected only once. The chain joins TRBV3-1 (or the pseudogene TRBV3-2) to TRBJ1-2; TRBD1 aligns across 9 bases. J gave up 4 bases and V 4 bases, and 7 bases lay outside the gene matches. The CDR3 sequence is 15 residues long. Per germline, CDR1 LGHDT and CDR2 YNNKEL (reference sequence). The CDR3 DNA is TGTGCCAGCAGCCGAGGACAGGGGACCTTCTATGGCTACACCTTC. This sequence encodes CASSRGQGTFYGYTF.

This chain uses TRBV9 with TRBJ2-3, with 9 bases aligning to TRBD2. The V segment lost 2 bases and the J segment 0 bases; nucleotides outside the gene matches: 7. The CDR3 is made up of 17 amino acids. Germline V gives CDR1 SGDLS, CDR2 YYNGEE. This CDR3 is CASSVLSGGTSTDTQYF. DNA of the CDR3: TGTGCCAGCAGCGTCCTTAGCGGGGGAACTAGCACAGATACGCAGTATTTT.

The V call is TRBV29-1, the J call TRBJ1-5; TRBD1 matches at 7 bases. The V gene end was trimmed by 5 bases and the J gene end by 0 bases; junction bases not matched to a gene: 10. This CDR3 comprises 16 residues. Germline CDR1 and CDR2: SQVTM and ANQGSEA. CDR3 DNA: TGCAGCGTTTTACAGGGGAGTATGGGTAGCAATCAGCCCCAGCATTTT. Its protein is CSVLQGSMGSNQPQHF.

The chain links TRBV7-2 to TRBJ1-2; the match to TRBD1 covers 8 bases. The CDR3 sequence is 14 residues long. Germline V gives CDR1 SGHTA, CDR2 FQGNSA. V trimming: 5 bases; J trimming: 4 bases; junction bases outside the gene matches: 6. For the CDR3, the DNA is TGTGCCAGCAGCACCACAGGGGGATCCTATGGCTACACCTTC. Its protein product is CASSTTGGSYGYTF.

This chain uses TRBV3-1 (or the pseudogene TRBV3-2) with TRBJ1-1; D not resolved. V was cut by 2 bases and J by 7 bases, with 5 bases left in between. The length of the CDR3 is 11 residues. Germline loops: CDR1 LGHDT, CDR2 YNNKEL (reference sequence). CDR3 in amino acids: CASSQYSEAFF. DNA of the CDR3: TGTGCCAGCAGCCAATATAGTGAAGCTTTCTTT.

The chain combines TRBV5-1 with TRBJ2-5; TRBD1 aligns across 8 bases. Per germline, CDR1 SGHRS and CDR2 YFSETQ. Germline trimming cut 4 bases from V and 5 bases from J; bases unmatched to any gene: 7. The CDR3 runs 14 residues. CDR3 amino acids: CASSPDRGGETQYF. DNA for the CDR3: TGCGCCAGCAGCCCTGACAGGGGCGGCGAGACCCAGTACTTC.

CDR3 protein: CASSRGDRTYGYTF. CDR3 coding DNA: TGTGCCAGCAGCCGGGGGGACCGAACTTATGGCTACACCTTC. The chain couples TRBV3-1 (or the pseudogene TRBV3-2) to TRBJ1-2; D might be TRBD1 (5 bases). The CDR3 has 14 amino acids. V was pared by 4 bases and J by 5 bases, with 14 bases between. In germline, CDR1 is LGHDT, CDR2 YNNKEL (reference sequence).

This chain joins TRBV2 and TRBJ1-1; 10 nucleotides agree with TRBD1. The J segment lost 2 bases and the V segment lost 6 bases, leaving 18 bases of the junction unmatched. Germline V CDR1 and CDR2: SNHLY, FYNNEI. There are 19 residues in the CDR3. In DNA form, the CDR3 reads TGTGCCAGCAGATTCTACCGACCGGGACAGGGGCCAAGTAACACTGAAGCTTTCTTT. This sequence encodes CASRFYRPGQGPSNTEAFF.

The chain couples TRBV5-1 to TRBJ2-3; 9 bases align to TRBD2. Germline V lookup: CDR1 SGHRS, CDR2 YFSETQ. There are 16 residues in the CDR3. V gave up 4 bases and J gave up 1 base; unmatched junction bases: 7. The CDR3 here is CASSRGTSYGTDTQYF. The CDR3 bases are TGCGCCAGCAGCCGAGGGACTAGCTATGGCACAGATACGCAGTATTTT.

This clone has only one observation. This chain connects TRBV7-9 to TRBJ2-7, with a tentative D call TRBD2 (5 bases). The V gene lost 1 base and the J gene lost 7 bases, with 14 bases spanning the gap. CDR3 length: 14 residues. Germline V gives CDR1 SEHNR, CDR2 FQNEAQ (reference sequence). The CDR3 DNA reads as TGTGCCAGCAGCTTAGATAACAATTCGGGAGAGCAGTACTTC. This gives the protein CASSLDNNSGEQYF.

V gene TRBV7-8 combines with J gene TRBJ1-4, with 9 bases that match TRBD1. This CDR3 region has 15 residues. The ends lost 2 bases at V and 8 bases at J; junction bases unmatched: 6. Germline CDR1 is SGHVS and CDR2 is FQNEAQ. The CDR3 protein is CASSLNRGRGEKLFF. The CDR3 DNA is TGTGCCAGCAGCTTAAACAGGGGGCGAGGAGAAAAACTGTTTTTT.